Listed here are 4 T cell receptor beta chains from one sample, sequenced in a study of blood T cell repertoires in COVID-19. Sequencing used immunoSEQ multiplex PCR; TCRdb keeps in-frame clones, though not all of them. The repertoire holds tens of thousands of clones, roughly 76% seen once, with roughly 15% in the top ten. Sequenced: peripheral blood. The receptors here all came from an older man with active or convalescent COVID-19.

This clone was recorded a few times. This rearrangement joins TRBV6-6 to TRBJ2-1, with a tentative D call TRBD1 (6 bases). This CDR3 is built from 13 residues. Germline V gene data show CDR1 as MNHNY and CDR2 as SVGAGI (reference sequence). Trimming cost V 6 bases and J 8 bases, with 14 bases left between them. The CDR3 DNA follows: TGTGCCAGCAGAATACAGGGAATCGATGAGCAGTTCTTC. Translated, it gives CASRIQGIDEQFF.

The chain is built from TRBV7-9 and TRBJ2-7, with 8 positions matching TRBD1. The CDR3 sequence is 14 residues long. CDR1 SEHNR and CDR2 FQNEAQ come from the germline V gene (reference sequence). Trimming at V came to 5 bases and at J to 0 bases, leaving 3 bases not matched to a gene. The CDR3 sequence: CASSRTGSSYEQYF. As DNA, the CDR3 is TGTGCCAGCAGCCGGACAGGGAGCTCCTACGAGCAGTACTTC.

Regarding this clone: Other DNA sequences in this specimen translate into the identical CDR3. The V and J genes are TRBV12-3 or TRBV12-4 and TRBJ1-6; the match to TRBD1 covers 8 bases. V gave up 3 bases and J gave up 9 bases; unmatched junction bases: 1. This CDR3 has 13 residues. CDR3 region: CASSFGTGSPLHF. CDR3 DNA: TGTGCCAGCAGTTTTGGGACAGGTTCACCCCTCCACTTT.

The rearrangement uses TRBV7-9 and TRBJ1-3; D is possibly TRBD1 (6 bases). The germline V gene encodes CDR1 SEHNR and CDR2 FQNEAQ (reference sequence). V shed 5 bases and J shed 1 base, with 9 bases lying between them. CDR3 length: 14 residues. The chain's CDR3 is CASSPTGSGNTIYF. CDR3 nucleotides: TGTGCCAGCAGCCCGACAGGATCTGGAAACACCATATATTTT.